This TCR beta chain emerged from a study of T cell responses to AZD1222 COVID-19 vaccine. Findings of the study overall: The CD4 TCRs associated with vaccination extended across spike and predominated at 160-218 and 743-854.

The data were produced by immunoSEQ multiplex PCR, yet TCRdb's version contains in-frame clones alone and is incomplete. Counted here are 100,000 to 150,000 clones, 70% to 90% occurring once; the ten biggest clones make up roughly 1.5%. V lost 0 bases and J lost 0; bases outside the gene matches: 8. Germline CDR1 is ENHRY and CDR2 is SYGVKD. This CDR3 comprises 20 residues. On this clone: As yet, its antigen is unknown.

Here the sequenced sample was peripheral blood, taken on day 0 of AZD1222 vaccination. The TCR originated in an adult in good health. The J gene is TRBJ2-1, the V gene TRBV10-3; 13 nucleotides agree with TRBD2. The CDR3 loop is CAISESGAGLAGSSYNEQFF. The CDR3 nucleotides read TGTGCCATCAGTGAGTCTGGGGCGGGACTAGCGGGGAGCTCCTACAATGAGCAGTTCTTC.